The 4 T cell receptor beta chains given below trace back to one sample, sequenced in a study of radiotherapy plus CTLA-4 blockade in lung cancer. Sequencing was performed with immunoSEQ multiplex PCR; in TCRdb, only in-frame clones are kept and a portion is missing. Of around 82,000 clones listed, around 87% are singletons. The sequencing here drew on peripheral blood, taken from a patient treated with radiotherapy plus ipilimumab. The source of these receptors is a human donor with non-small cell lung cancer that progressed on radiotherapy plus ipilimumab.

The chain uses TRBV5-4 and TRBJ2-1; perhaps TRBD1 as D (6 bases). Trimming took 4 bases from V and 9 from J, leaving 14 bases between them. Germline CDR1 SGHNT, CDR2 YYREEE (reference sequence). This CDR3 comprises 13 residues. CDR3 sequence: CASSGKTGIEQFF. The CDR3 nucleotides read TGTGCCAGCAGCGGGAAGACAGGTATTGAGCAGTTCTTC.

The chain combines TRBV30 with TRBJ1-1; no clear D gene. Germline V gene sequence: CDR1 GTSNPN, CDR2 SVGIG (reference sequence). The CDR3 consists of 12 residues. V lost 2 bases to trimming and J lost 6 bases, with 10 bases between them. CDR3 sequence: CAWSSRVSEAFF. The CDR3 DNA is TGTGCCTGGAGTTCAAGGGTTTCTGAAGCTTTCTTT.

J is TRBJ1-2 and V is TRBV11-3; D possibly corresponds to TRBD1 (5 bases). V was pared by 3 bases and J by 3 bases, with 20 bases between. The CDR3 runs to 17 residues. Germline assignment: CDR1 SGHNT and CDR2 YENEEA. The CDR3 DNA follows: TGTGCCAGCAGCTTCGCGAGGGGCCACGTCCTAGACTATGGCTACACCTTC. It is translated as CASSFARGHVLDYGYTF.

The genes are TRBV13 and TRBJ2-7, with TRBD1 matching over 10 bases. V trimming: 6 bases; J trimming: 7 bases; junction bases outside the gene matches: 12. The germline V gene encodes CDR1 PRHDT and CDR2 FYEKMQ (reference sequence). The CDR3 extends over 15 amino acids. In nucleotides, the CDR3 is TGTGCCAGCAGGGAGTGGGGGACAGGGGTCGGAGAGCAGTACTTC. Translation: CASREWGTGVGEQYF.